This entry concerns a single TCR beta chain. The data were obtained in a study of T cell changes during pregnancy in multiple sclerosis. The assay was immunoSEQ multiplex PCR, and TCRdb's table has in-frame clones only and misses some. The table has approximately 40,000 clones, roughly 87% seen once. Germline CDR1 reads LGHNA; CDR2 reads YNFKEQ. After removal of 4 bases from V and 6 bases from J, the junction contained 8 bases not matched to a gene. This CDR3 comprises 14 residues. The TCR sequence derives from a female donor with multiple sclerosis, enrolled in a pregnancy study. The chain is built from TRBV4-2 and TRBJ1-1, with 7 bases identical to TRBD1. Sample: CD4+ T cells from peripheral blood mononuclear cells, taken in the first trimester of pregnancy. CDR3 loop: CASSRGRQGAEAFF. CDR3 nucleotide sequence: TGTGCCAGCAGCCGAGGGAGACAGGGCGCTGAAGCTTTCTTT.